This TCR beta chain was identified during a study of T cell changes during pregnancy in multiple sclerosis. The repertoire was sequenced with immunoSEQ multiplex PCR; TCRdb's copy has only in-frame clones and lacks some. The sample contains fewer than 85,000 clones, roughly 93% of which appear only once. Germline CDR1 is GTSNPN and CDR2 is SVGIG (reference sequence). V dropped 2 bases and J dropped 1 base, with 9 bases sitting between them. The CDR3 sequence is 13 residues long. This TCR was sampled from a female donor with multiple sclerosis, enrolled in a pregnancy study. V usage is TRBV30 and J usage is TRBJ2-7, with a possible D match to TRBD1 (6 bases). The sample was peripheral blood, taken in the third trimester of pregnancy. CDR3 loop: CAWSLGQSYEQYF. CDR3 nucleotide sequence: TGTGCCTGGAGTCTCGGACAGTCCTACGAGCAGTACTTC.